These T cell receptor beta chains were read from a single sample in a study of T cells in Graves' hyperthyroidism and ophthalmopathy. TCRdb redid the calling of the multiplex PCR reads with MiXCR, one entry per CDR3 protein. The sample has about 560,000 distinct CDR3 sequences; 16% are singletons. The source material was blood. All receptors come from a woman aged 18 to 35 with Graves' hyperthyroidism. CDR3s include the opening cysteine and the closing phenylalanine or tryptophan. The D gene is left open where the match is weak. Some rows mark clone size as missing; the rest say once, few, many or name a class of expanded clone.

size	D	V	length	J	CDR3	DNA
many	TRBD2	TRBV10-1	14	TRBJ2-1	CASSKSSGINEQFF	TGCGCCAGCAGTAAGAGTAGCGGGATAAATGAGCAGTTCTTC
NA	TRBD1	TRBV19	14	TRBJ2-7	CASSVRDRAYEQYF	TGTGCCAGTAGTGTCCGGGACAGAGCCTACGAGCAGTACTTC
few	TRBD2	TRBV7-9	13	TRBJ2-3	CASHLAGGIMQYF	TGTGCCAGCCACCTAGCGGGGGGGATCATGCAGTATTTT
many	TRBD1	TRBV28	15	TRBJ2-3	CASSPLGQGTDTQYF	TGTGCCAGCAGTCCGCTGGGACAGGGCACAGATACGCAGTATTTT
few	TRBD1	TRBV7-2	14	TRBJ2-7	CASRLQGYGYEQYF	TGTGCCAGCAGGCTACAGGGGTATGGGTACGAGCAGTACTTC
many	NA	TRBV25-1	13	TRBJ2-7	CASSEGASYEQYF	TGTGCCAGCAGTGAGGGGGCGAGCTACGAGCAGTACTTC
many	NA	TRBV3-1	12	TRBJ1-1	CASSLGTSEAFF	TGTGCCAGCAGCCTCGGGACCAGTGAAGCTTTCTTT
many	TRBD2	TRBV20-1	15	TRBJ2-1	CSARDPTSGGAGQFF	TGCAGTGCTAGAGATCCGACTAGCGGGGGGGCCGGGCAGTTCTTC
many	NA	TRBV12-3/TRBV12-4	12	TRBJ1-2	CASSLARGGYTF	TGTGCCAGCAGTTTAGCGCGGGGAGGCTACACCTTC
NA	TRBD1	TRBV9	18	TRBJ2-4	CASSGVRGQVGDKNIQYF	TGTGCCAGCAGCGGTGTGAGGGGGCAGGTTGGGGACAAAAACATTCAGTACTTC
NA	TRBD1	TRBV5-1	12	TRBJ1-1	CASSLRQGLSFF	TGCGCCAGCAGCCTACGACAGGGCCTTTCTTTCTTT
many	NA	TRBV7-6	14	TRBJ1-4	CASSPWTANEKLFF	TGTGCCAGCAGCCCGTGGACAGCGAATGAAAAACTGTTTTTT
many	NA	TRBV12-3/TRBV12-4	15	TRBJ1-2	CASSSGDARTYGYTF	TGTGCCAGCAGTTCTGGGGATGCACGGACCTATGGCTACACCTTC
many	NA	TRBV2	14	TRBJ1-1	CAIPKLSVNTEAFF	TGTGCCATCCCGAAACTGAGCGTGAACACTGAAGCTTTCTTT
NA	TRBD1	TRBV11-3	14	TRBJ2-2	CASSIGQGAGELFF	TGTGCCAGCAGCATCGGACAGGGGGCCGGGGAGCTGTTTTTT
many	NA	TRBV12-3/TRBV12-4	14	TRBJ1-1	CASSAAREETEAFF	TGTGCCAGCAGTGCCGCCCGGGAGGAGACTGAAGCTTTCTTT